These T cell receptor beta chains were read from a single sample in a study of blood T cell repertoires in COVID-19. Sequencing used immunoSEQ multiplex PCR; TCRdb keeps in-frame clones, though not all of them. The data hold around 270,000 clones, with roughly 89% observed a single time. Specimen: peripheral blood. These receptors were collected from a woman aged 40 to 55 who had recovered from COVID-19. Both conserved end residues are part of each CDR3. The D gene is left open where the match is weak. Size values are once, few and many counts, or a class for expanded clones, and some rows have none.

v_call: TRBV2; j_call: TRBJ2-3; d_call: .; clone_size: few; cdr3_nt: TGTGCCAGCAGGAACCCGGCAGGGTGGAATACGCAGTATTTT; cdr3_aa: CASRNPAGWNTQYF
v_call: TRBV3-1/TRBV3-2; j_call: TRBJ2-1; d_call: .; clone_size: .; cdr3_nt: TGTGCCAGCAGCCGAGGGGGCTCCTACAATGAGCAGTTCTTC; cdr3_aa: CASSRGGSYNEQFF
v_call: TRBV3-1/TRBV3-2; j_call: TRBJ2-3; d_call: .; clone_size: .; cdr3_nt: TGTGCCAGCAGCTTCCGGGTTTTCACAGATACGCAGTATTTT; cdr3_aa: CASSFRVFTDTQYF
v_call: TRBV5-1; j_call: TRBJ1-1; d_call: TRBD1; clone_size: .; cdr3_nt: TGCGCCAGCAGCTTGGGCGGACAGGGTAGAGCTGAAGCTTTCTTT; cdr3_aa: CASSLGGQGRAEAFF
v_call: TRBV4-1; j_call: TRBJ1-3; d_call: TRBD1; clone_size: .; cdr3_nt: TGCGCCAGCAGCCGGAAACAGGGGGTAGGGGACACCATATATTTT; cdr3_aa: CASSRKQGVGDTIYF
v_call: TRBV18; j_call: TRBJ1-6; d_call: .; clone_size: .; cdr3_nt: TGTGCCAGCTCATCGGGGGGGACCGATTCACCCCTCCACTTT; cdr3_aa: CASSSGGTDSPLHF
v_call: TRBV9; j_call: TRBJ2-5; d_call: .; clone_size: .; cdr3_nt: TGTGCCAGCAGCGTTAGCCAGGACTCTACAAGGGAGACCCAGTACTTC; cdr3_aa: CASSVSQDSTRETQYF
v_call: TRBV19; j_call: TRBJ1-2; d_call: .; clone_size: .; cdr3_nt: TGTGCCCCTAGAGGGGGGGGCCCCCTCGCTTATGGCTACACCTTC; cdr3_aa: CAPRGGGPLAYGYTF
v_call: TRBV19; j_call: TRBJ2-6; d_call: .; clone_size: .; cdr3_nt: TGTGCCAGTAGTATAGATGGGACAGCCAACGTCCTGACTTTC; cdr3_aa: CASSIDGTANVLTF
v_call: TRBV6-2/TRBV6-3; j_call: TRBJ1-2; d_call: .; clone_size: .; cdr3_nt: TGTGCCAGCAGCCCCCCCCGCAGGGCCCGAAACTATGGCTACACCTTC; cdr3_aa: CASSPPRRARNYGYTF
v_call: TRBV25-1; j_call: TRBJ1-1; d_call: .; clone_size: .; cdr3_nt: TGTGCCAGCAGTGAACCAGGGTTCGACACTGAAGCTTTCTTT; cdr3_aa: CASSEPGFDTEAFF
v_call: TRBV10-3; j_call: TRBJ2-3; d_call: TRBD1; clone_size: .; cdr3_nt: TGTGCCATCAGTCGGGACAGGGGTGGAGATACGCAGTATTTT; cdr3_aa: CAISRDRGGDTQYF
v_call: TRBV20-1; j_call: TRBJ1-2; d_call: TRBD1; clone_size: .; cdr3_nt: TGCAGTGCTAGTGGGACAGGGTCACTAGATTATGGCTACACCTTC; cdr3_aa: CSASGTGSLDYGYTF
v_call: TRBV7-8; j_call: TRBJ1-1; d_call: TRBD1; clone_size: .; cdr3_nt: TGTGCCAGCAGCAAGCGGGACAGGGGGGGTACCGTGAACACTGAAGCTTTCTTT; cdr3_aa: CASSKRDRGGTVNTEAFF